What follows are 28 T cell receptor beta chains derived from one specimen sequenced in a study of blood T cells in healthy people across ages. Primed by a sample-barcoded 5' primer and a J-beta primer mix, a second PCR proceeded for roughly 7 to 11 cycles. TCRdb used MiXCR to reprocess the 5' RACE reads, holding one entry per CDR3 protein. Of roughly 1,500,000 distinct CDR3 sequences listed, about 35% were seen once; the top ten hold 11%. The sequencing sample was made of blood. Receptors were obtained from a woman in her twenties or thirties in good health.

The CDR3: CASSLASLPGTEAFF. In nucleotides, the CDR3 is TGTGCCAGCAGTTTAGCTTCCCTCCCGGGCACTGAAGCTTTCTTT. V usage is TRBV27 and J usage is TRBJ1-1; the D is unclear. The CDR3 has 15 amino acids. V lost 2 bases and J 4 bases, leaving 14 bases between the germline ends. Germline loops: CDR1 MNHEY, CDR2 SMNVEV (reference sequence).

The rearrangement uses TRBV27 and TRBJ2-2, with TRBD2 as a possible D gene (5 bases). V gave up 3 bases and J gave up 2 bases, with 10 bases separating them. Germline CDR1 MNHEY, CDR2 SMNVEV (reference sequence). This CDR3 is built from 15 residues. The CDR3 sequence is CASSFEGFNTGELFF. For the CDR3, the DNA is TGTGCCAGCAGTTTTGAGGGTTTCAACACCGGGGAGCTGTTTTTT.

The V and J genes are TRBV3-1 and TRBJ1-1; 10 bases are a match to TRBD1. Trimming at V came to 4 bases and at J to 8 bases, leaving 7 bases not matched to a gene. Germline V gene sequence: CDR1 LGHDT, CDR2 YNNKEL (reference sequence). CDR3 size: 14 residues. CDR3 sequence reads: CASSRVGQGGEAFF. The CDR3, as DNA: TGTGCCAGCAGCCGGGTCGGACAGGGGGGGGAAGCTTTCTTT.

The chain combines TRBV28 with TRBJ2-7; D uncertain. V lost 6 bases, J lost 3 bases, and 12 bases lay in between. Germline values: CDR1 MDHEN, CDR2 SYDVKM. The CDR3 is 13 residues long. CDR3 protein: CASSRAYNYEQYF. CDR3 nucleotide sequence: TGTGCCAGCAGCCGGGCCTACAACTACGAGCAGTACTTC.

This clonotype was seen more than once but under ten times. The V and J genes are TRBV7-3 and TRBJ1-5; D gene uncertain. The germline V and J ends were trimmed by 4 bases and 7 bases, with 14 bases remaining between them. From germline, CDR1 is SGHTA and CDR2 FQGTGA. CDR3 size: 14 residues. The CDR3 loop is CASSSGLLAQPQHF. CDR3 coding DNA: TGTGCCAGCAGCTCCGGACTGCTCGCGCAGCCCCAGCATTTT.

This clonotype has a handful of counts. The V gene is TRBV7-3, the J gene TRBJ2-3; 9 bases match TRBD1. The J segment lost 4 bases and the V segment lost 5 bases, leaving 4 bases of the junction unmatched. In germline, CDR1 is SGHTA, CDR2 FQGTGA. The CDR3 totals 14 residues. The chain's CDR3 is CASSPGTGSDTQYF. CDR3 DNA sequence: TGTGCCAGCAGCCCGGGGACAGGGTCAGATACGCAGTATTTT.

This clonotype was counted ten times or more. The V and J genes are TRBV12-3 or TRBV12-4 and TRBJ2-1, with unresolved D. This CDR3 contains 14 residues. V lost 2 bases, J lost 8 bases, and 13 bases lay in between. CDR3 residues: CASSLSAVGDEQFF. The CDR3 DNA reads TGTGCCAGCAGTTTATCTGCGGTAGGCGATGAGCAGTTCTTC.

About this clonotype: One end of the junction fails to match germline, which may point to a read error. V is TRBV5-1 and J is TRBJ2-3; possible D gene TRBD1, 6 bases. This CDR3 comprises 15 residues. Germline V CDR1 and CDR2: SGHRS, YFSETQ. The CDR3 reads CASSQGQISTGTQYF. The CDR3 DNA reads TGCGCCAGCAGCCAGGGACAAATTAGCACAGGTACGCAGTATTTT.

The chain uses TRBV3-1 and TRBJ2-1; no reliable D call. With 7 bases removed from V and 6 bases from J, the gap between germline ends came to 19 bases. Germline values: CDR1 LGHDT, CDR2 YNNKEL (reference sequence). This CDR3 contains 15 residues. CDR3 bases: TGTGCCAGCAACTCCAACCAAGGGTCTAGCAATGAGCAGTTCTTC. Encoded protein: CASNSNQGSSNEQFF.

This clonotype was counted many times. CDR3 sequence (DNA): TGTGCCAGCAGCCAAGAGAGGCACCAAGAGACCCAGTACTTC. Protein: CASSQERHQETQYF. The rearrangement uses TRBV4-2 and TRBJ2-5, with D uncertain. Per germline, CDR1 LGHNA and CDR2 YNFKEQ. Trimming took 0 bases from V and 0 from J, leaving 5 bases between them. The CDR3 length is 14 residues.

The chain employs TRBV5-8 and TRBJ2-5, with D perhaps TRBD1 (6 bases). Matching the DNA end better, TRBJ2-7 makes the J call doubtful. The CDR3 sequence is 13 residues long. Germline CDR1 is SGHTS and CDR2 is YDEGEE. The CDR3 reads CASSAGTNGEQYF. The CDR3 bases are TGTGCCAGCAGCGCCGGGACAAATGGCGAGCAGTACTTC.

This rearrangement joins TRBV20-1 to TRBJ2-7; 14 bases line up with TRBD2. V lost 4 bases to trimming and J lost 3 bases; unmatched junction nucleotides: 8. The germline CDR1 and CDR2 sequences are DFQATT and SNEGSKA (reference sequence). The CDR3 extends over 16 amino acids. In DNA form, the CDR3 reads TGCAGTGCTACCGGGACTAGCGGGAGTCGGGTCTACGAGCAGTACTTC. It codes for CSATGTSGSRVYEQYF.

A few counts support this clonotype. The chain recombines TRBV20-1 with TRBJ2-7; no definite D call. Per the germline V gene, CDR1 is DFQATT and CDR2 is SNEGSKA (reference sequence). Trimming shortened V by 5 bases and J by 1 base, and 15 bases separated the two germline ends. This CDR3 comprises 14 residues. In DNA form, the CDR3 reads TGCAGTGCTCACTCGAGCAGCTTATCCTACGAGCAGTACTTC. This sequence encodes CSAHSSSLSYEQYF.

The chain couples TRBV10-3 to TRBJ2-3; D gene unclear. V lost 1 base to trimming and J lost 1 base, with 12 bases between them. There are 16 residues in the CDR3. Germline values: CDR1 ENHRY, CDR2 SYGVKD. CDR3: CAISEWYITRTDTQYF. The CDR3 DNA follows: TGTGCCATCAGTGAGTGGTATATCACCCGCACAGATACGCAGTATTTT.

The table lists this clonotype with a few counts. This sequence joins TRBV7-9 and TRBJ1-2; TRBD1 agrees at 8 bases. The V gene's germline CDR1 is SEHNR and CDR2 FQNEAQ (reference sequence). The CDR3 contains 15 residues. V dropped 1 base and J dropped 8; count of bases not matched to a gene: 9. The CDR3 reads CASSLGTGQDGGYTF. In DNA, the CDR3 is TGTGCCAGCAGCTTAGGGACGGGACAGGATGGAGGCTACACCTTC. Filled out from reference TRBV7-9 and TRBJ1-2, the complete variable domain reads DTGVSQNPRHKITKRGQNVTFRCDPISEHNRLYWYRQTLGQGPEFLTYFQNEAQLEKSRLLSDRFSAERPKGSFSTLEIQRTEQGDSAMYLCASSLGTGQDGGYTFGSGTRLTVV.

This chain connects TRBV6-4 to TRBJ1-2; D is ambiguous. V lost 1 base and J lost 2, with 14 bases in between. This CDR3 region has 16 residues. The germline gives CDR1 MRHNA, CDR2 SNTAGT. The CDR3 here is CASSDLVTDSNYGYTF. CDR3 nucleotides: TGTGCCAGCAGTGACTTAGTTACAGACTCGAACTATGGCTACACCTTC.

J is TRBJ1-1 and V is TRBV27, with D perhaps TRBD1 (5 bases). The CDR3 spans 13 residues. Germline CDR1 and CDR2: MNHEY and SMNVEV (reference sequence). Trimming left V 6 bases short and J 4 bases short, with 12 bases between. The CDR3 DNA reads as TGTGCCAGCAGGGGACTTGGGACCACTGAAGCTTTCTTT. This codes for CASRGLGTTEAFF.

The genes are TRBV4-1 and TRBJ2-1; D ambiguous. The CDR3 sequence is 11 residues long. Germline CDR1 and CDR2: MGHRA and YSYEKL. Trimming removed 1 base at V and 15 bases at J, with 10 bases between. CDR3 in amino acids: CASSQGSSPFF. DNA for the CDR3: TGCGCCAGCAGCCAAGGCTCTAGTCCGTTCTTC.

The CDR3 DNA reads TGTGCCAGCGGTACCGGGACACTTACCGTGAACACTGAAGCTTTCTTT. Protein: CASGTGTLTVNTEAFF. The chain links TRBV12-3 or TRBV12-4 to TRBJ1-1; tentatively, D is TRBD1 (6 bases). The CDR3 runs to 16 residues. Trimming shortened V by 8 bases and J by 0 bases, and 19 bases separated the two germline ends.

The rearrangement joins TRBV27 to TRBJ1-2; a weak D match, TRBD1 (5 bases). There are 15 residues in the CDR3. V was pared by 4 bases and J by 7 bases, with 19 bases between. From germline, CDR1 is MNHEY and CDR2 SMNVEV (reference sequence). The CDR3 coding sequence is TGTGCCAGCAGTTGGGGCAGGGCCGTATTGGGTGGCTACACCTTC. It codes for CASSWGRAVLGGYTF.

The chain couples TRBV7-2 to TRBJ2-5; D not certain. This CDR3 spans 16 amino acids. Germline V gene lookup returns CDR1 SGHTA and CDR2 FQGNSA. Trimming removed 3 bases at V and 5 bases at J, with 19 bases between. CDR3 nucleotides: TGTGCCAGCAGCTTTAGAGTTGGATTAGCCCGGGAGACCCAGTACTTC. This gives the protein CASSFRVGLARETQYF. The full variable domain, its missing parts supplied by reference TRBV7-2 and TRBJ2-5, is GAGVSQSPSNKVTEKGKDVELRCDPISGHTALYWYRQSLGQGLEFLIYFQGNSAPDKSGLPSDRFSAERTGGSVSTLTIQRTQQEDSAVYLCASSFRVGLARETQYFGPGTRLLVL.

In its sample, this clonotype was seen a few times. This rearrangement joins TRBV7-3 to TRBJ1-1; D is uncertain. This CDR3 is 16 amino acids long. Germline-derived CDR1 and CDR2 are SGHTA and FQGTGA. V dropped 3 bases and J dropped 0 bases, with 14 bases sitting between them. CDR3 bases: TGTGCCAGCAGCTTGGAGGGAAGCCTCATGAACACTGAAGCTTTCTTT. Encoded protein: CASSLEGSLMNTEAFF. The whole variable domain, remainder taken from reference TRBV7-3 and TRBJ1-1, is GAGVSQTPSNKVTEKGKYVELRCDPISGHTALYWYRQSLGQGPEFLIYFQGTGAADDSGLPNDRFFAVRPEGSVSTLKIQRTERGDSAVYLCASSLEGSLMNTEAFFGQGTRLTVV.

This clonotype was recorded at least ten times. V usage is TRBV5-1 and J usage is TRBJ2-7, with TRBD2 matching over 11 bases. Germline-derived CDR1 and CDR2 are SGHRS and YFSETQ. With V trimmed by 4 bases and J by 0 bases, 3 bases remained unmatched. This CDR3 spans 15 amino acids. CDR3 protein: CASSAGLAGSYEQYF. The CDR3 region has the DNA TGCGCCAGCAGCGCAGGACTAGCGGGCTCCTACGAGCAGTACTTC.

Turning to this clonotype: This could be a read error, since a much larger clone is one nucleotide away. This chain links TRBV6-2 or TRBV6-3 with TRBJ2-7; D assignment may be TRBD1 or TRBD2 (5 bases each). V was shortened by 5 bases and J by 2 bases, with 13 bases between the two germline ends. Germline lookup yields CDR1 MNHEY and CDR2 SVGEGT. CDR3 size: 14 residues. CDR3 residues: CASSPGSWAYEQYF. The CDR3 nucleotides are TGTGCCAGCAGTCCAGGGAGCTGGGCCTACGAGCAGTACTTC.

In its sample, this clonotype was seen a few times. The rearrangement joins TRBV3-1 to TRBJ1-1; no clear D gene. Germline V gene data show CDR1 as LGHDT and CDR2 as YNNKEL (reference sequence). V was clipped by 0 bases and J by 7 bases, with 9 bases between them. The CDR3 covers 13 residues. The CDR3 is CASSQDVRGEAFF. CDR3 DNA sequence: TGTGCCAGCAGCCAAGATGTCCGGGGTGAAGCTTTCTTT.

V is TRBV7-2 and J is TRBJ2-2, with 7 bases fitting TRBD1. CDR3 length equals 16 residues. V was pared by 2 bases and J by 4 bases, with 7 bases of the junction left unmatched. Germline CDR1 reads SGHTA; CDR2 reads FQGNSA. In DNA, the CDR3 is TGTGCCAGCAGCTTACCCCCGGGACAGACCACCGGGGAGCTGTTTTTT. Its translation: CASSLPPGQTTGELFF.

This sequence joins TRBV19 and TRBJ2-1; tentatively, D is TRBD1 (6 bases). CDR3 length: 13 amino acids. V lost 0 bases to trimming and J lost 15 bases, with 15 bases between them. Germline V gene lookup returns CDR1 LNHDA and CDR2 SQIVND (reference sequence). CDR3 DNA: TGTGCCAGTAGTATAGACGTGACAGGTGTCCCGTTCTTC. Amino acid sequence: CASSIDVTGVPFF. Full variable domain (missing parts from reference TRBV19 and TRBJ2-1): DGGITQSPKYLFRKEGQNVTLSCEQNLNHDAMYWYRQDPGQGLRLIYYSQIVNDFQKGDIAEGYSVSREKKESFPLTVTSAQKNPTAFYLCASSIDVTGVPFFGPGTRLTVL.

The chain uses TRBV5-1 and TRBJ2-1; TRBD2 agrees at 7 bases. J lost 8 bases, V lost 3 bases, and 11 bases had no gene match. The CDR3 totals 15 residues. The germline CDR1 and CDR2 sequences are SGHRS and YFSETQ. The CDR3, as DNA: TGCGCCAGCAGCTCCTCCGGACGGGGAGGGGATGAGCAGTTCTTC. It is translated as CASSSSGRGGDEQFF.